The entry below describes one T cell receptor (beta chain). Time point noted: persistent/refractory GD, antithyroid drugs over 5 years with positive TRAb. PBMCs provided the RNA from which the TCR library was made. By American Thyroid Association guidelines, Graves' disease was diagnosed in the cohort. The source of the sample is a study of regulatory T cells in long-lasting Graves disease. Arm-PCR of CDR3 regions and iRepertoire HTBI primers were the basis on which TCR beta libraries were built. TCRdb reprocessed the multiplex PCR reads via MiXCR and lists one record per CDR3 protein. The table lists some 370,000 distinct CDR3 sequences, approximately 25% of them singletons. The length of the CDR3 is 16 residues. V lost 3 bases and J lost 0; bases outside the gene matches: 5. Germline lookup yields CDR1 SGHTA and CDR2 FQGNSA.

The rearrangement joins TRBV7-2 to TRBJ1-1, with TRBD1 identical over 9 bases. The sample consisted of peripheral blood mononuclear cells (PBMCs), taken when the disease was refractory, from a patient treated with antithyroid drugs. This TCR was recovered from a middle-aged woman with Graves disease. The CDR3 nucleotides are TGTGCCAGCAGCTTGGGGACAGGGATCATGAACACTGAAGCTTTCTTT. Translated, it gives CASSLGTGIMNTEAFF.